This entry is about one T cell receptor beta chain. The antigen is not known. Germline CDR1 reads MDHEN; CDR2 reads SYDVKM. Trimming at V came to 7 bases and at J to 6 bases, leaving 2 bases not matched to a gene. The CDR3 has 12 amino acids. The data were obtained in a study of beta chain features in type 1 diabetes. Background on the study: In age, gender and cell yields, patients were similar to healthy donors. Findings and caveats of the study: Compared with healthy donors, patients appeared to share more similar naive, central memory and regulatory TCRB repertoires.

What was sequenced were expressed TCRB transcripts, since all of the isolated RNA had been reverse transcribed. About 3.6 million reads was the average for naive, central memory and regulatory T cell samples. Assay: immunoSEQ multiplex PCR; the TCRdb copy retains only in-frame clones and omits some. The table lists hundreds of thousands of clones, around 15% of them singletons. Heparinised blood was drawn once per donor, averaging about 100 mL. This clonotype was obtained from a man between 18 and 35 years old in good health. Sequenced input: naive CD4+ T cells from blood. The chain joins TRBV28 to TRBJ1-2; TRBD1 agrees at 10 bases. CDR3 amino acids: CASTTGGNGYTF. CDR3 coding DNA: TGTGCCAGCACGACAGGGGGCAATGGCTACACCTTC.